The 22 T cell receptor beta chains given below trace back to one sample, sequenced in a study of regulatory T cells in long-lasting Graves disease. As to time point: persistent/refractory GD, antithyroid drugs over 5 years with positive TRAb. The TCR library was made from RNA that had been extracted from PBMCs in TRIzol. With iRepertoire HTBI primers and Arm-PCR of CDR3 regions, TCR beta libraries were built. In TCRdb, the multiplex PCR reads were re-called with MiXCR into one record per CDR3 protein. In the table there are 400,000 to 500,000 distinct CDR3 sequences, less than 25% of which are singletons. The sample was peripheral blood mononuclear cells (PBMCs), taken when the disease was refractory, from a patient treated with antithyroid drugs. These TCRs come from a female donor with Graves disease.

V gene TRBV9 combines with J gene TRBJ2-7, with 7 bases aligning to TRBD1. CDR3 length: 15 residues. Germline V gene sequence: CDR1 SGDLS, CDR2 YYNGEE. Unmatched junction bases numbered 7, after V lost 0 bases and J lost 4 bases. The CDR3 protein is CASSVDPGGSYEQYF. The CDR3 nucleotides read TGTGCCAGCAGCGTAGATCCAGGGGGTTCTTACGAGCAGTACTTC. Variable domain in full (rest from reference TRBV9 and TRBJ2-7): DSGVTQTPKHLITATGQRVTLRCSPRSGDLSVYWYQQSLDQGLQFLIQYYNGEERAKGNILERFSAQQFPDLHSELNLSSLELGDSALYFCASSVDPGGSYEQYFGPGTRLTVT.

This clonotype was observed a few times. This sequence joins TRBV28 and TRBJ1-5; D ambiguous. The CDR3 is made up of 14 amino acids. Between the trimmed V and J ends, which lost 3 bases and 6 bases, there was a span of 12 bases. The V gene's germline CDR1 is MDHEN and CDR2 SYDVKM. The CDR3 nucleotides are TGTGCCAGCAGTTTGGGTGGGATAGGTCAGCCCCAGCATTTT. This gives the protein CASSLGGIGQPQHF.

This clonotype was seen at least ten times. This chain connects TRBV6-5 to TRBJ2-7; a possible D gene is TRBD2 (5 bases). The CDR3 is 13 amino acids. Germline V gene data show CDR1 as MNHEY and CDR2 as SVGAGI. With 2 bases removed from V and 6 bases from J, the gap between germline ends came to 11 bases. DNA of the CDR3: TGTGCCAGCAGTTACGGGGTAGCGAGCGAGCAGTACTTC. Encoded protein: CASSYGVASEQYF.

V is TRBV30 and J is TRBJ2-2; possibly TRBD2 for D (6 bases). The CDR3 has 13 amino acids. Trimming pared 3 bases from V and 1 base from J, leaving 6 bases between. Per germline, CDR1 GTSNPN and CDR2 SVGIG (reference sequence). In DNA form, the CDR3 reads TGTGCCTGGAGCGGGGGGAACACCGGGGAGCTGTTTTTT. Translated, it gives CAWSGGNTGELFF. Full variable domain (missing parts from reference TRBV30 and TRBJ2-2): SQTIHQWPATLVQPVGSPLSLECTVEGTSNPNLYWYRQAAGRGLQLLFYSVGIGQISSEVPQNLSASRPQDRQFILSSKKLLLSDSGFYLCAWSGGNTGELFFGEGSRLTVL.

This clonotype was observed a handful of times. V and J are TRBV3-1 and TRBJ2-2, with D possibly TRBD1 on 5 matching bases. The V end was cut by 4 bases, the J end by 4 bases, with 7 bases between. The CDR3 totals 13 residues. CDR1 LGHDT and CDR2 YNNKEL come from the germline V gene (reference sequence). The CDR3 DNA reads as TGTGCCAGCAGCCCGACAGCCACCGGGGAGCTGTTTTTT. Translated, it gives CASSPTATGELFF.

This clonotype was recorded many times. The rearrangement joins TRBV11-2 to TRBJ1-1, with TRBD1 identical over 11 bases. The V segment lost 5 bases and the J segment 6 bases; nucleotides outside the gene matches: 8. The CDR3 is 15 residues long. Germline values: CDR1 SGHAT, CDR2 FQNNGV. Here the CDR3 reads CASSPGRGQGAEAFF. The CDR3 DNA is TGTGCCAGCAGCCCCGGACGGGGACAGGGGGCTGAAGCTTTCTTT.

This clonotype showed up many times. The rearrangement joins TRBV2 to TRBJ1-6; D may be TRBD1 (5 bases). The CDR3 length is 14 residues. V shed 6 bases and J shed 9 bases, with 15 bases lying between them. Germline V CDR1 and CDR2: SNHLY, FYNNEI. The CDR3 here is CASSLGPKSSPLHF. The CDR3 DNA reads TGTGCCAGCAGCCTGGGACCGAAGTCTTCACCCCTCCACTTT.

Only one count was recorded for this clonotype. This sequence joins TRBV6-2 or TRBV6-3 and TRBJ2-2, with 8 bases that match TRBD1. Losses at the gene ends were 6 bases for V and 5 bases for J; bases not matched to a gene: 5. Germline V gene sequence: CDR1 MNHEY, CDR2 SVGEGT. The CDR3 has 14 amino acids. The CDR3 loop reads CASRPTGGTGELFF. CDR3 nucleotides: TGTGCCAGCAGACCTACAGGGGGGACCGGGGAGCTGTTTTTT.

As concerns this clonotype: At one of its ends the junction is not consistent with the germline gene, which may arise from a read error. The V gene is TRBV6-1, the J gene TRBJ1-1; 7 nucleotides match TRBD1. The CDR3 contains 15 residues. The germline CDR1 and CDR2 sequences are MNHNS and SASEGT. CDR3 DNA sequence: TGTGCCGGCAGTACACCGACAGGGATGAACACTGAAGCTTTCTTT. This translates into CAGSTPTGMNTEAFF.

V gene TRBV7-9 combines with J gene TRBJ2-5, with 8 bases aligning to TRBD2. The CDR3 is 15 residues long. Germline V gene data show CDR1 as SEHNR and CDR2 as FQNEAQ (reference sequence). V was clipped by 6 bases and J by 2 bases; unmatched bases: 8. CDR3 loop: CASRPLAGNQETQYF. The DNA of the CDR3 is TGTGCCAGCAGACCCCTAGCGGGCAATCAAGAGACCCAGTACTTC.

The gene calls are TRBV6-1 and TRBJ2-5; 8 bases align to TRBD2. The better agreement between TRBJ2-1 and the DNA end casts doubt on the J call. The CDR3 loop spans 17 amino acids. Germline V gene data show CDR1 as MNHNS and CDR2 as SASEGT. CDR3 loop: CASQRREVSVAYNEQFF. CDR3 in DNA: TGTGCCAGCCAGCGGCGGGAGGTTTCAGTTGCCTACAATGAGCAGTTCTTC.

This clonotype was detected many times. V gene TRBV28 combines with J gene TRBJ2-7; TRBD2 might be the D (6 bases). The length of the CDR3 is 14 residues. The germline CDR1 and CDR2 sequences are MDHEN and SYDVKM. V was trimmed by 7 bases and J by 2 bases, leaving 15 bases between them. CDR3 bases: TGTGCCAGCACCAACTTAGCGGAGCCCTACGAGCAGTACTTC. Amino acids: CASTNLAEPYEQYF.

The sample holds one count of this clonotype. CDR3 DNA: TGTGCCAGCACCGGAAGGTCGGTTTCTGGGGCCAACGTCCTGACTTTC. This gives the protein CASTGRSVSGANVLTF. The chain uses TRBV3-1 and TRBJ2-6; D remains ambiguous. The CDR3 consists of 16 residues. From germline, CDR1 is LGHDT and CDR2 YNNKEL (reference sequence). Trimming removed 7 bases at V and 1 base at J, with 14 bases between.

This chain connects TRBV3-1 to TRBJ1-2; D unresolved. Trimming took 2 bases from V and 4 from J, leaving 8 bases between them. Looked up from germline, CDR1 is LGHDT and CDR2 is YNNKEL (reference sequence). The length of the CDR3 is 13 residues. CDR3 coding DNA: TGTGCCAGCAGCCAATTGTCAAGCTATGGCTACACCTTC. It codes for CASSQLSSYGYTF.

This sequence joins TRBV12-3 or TRBV12-4 and TRBJ1-3, with TRBD1 as a possible D gene (6 bases). The CDR3 extends over 14 amino acids. V shed 6 bases and J shed 2 bases, with 11 bases lying between them. CDR3 sequence (DNA): TGTGCCAGCAGCCTCCGGGACACTGGAAACACCATATATTTT. Protein sequence: CASSLRDTGNTIYF.

The rearrangement joins TRBV6-2 or TRBV6-3 to TRBJ2-7, with 10 nucleotides matching TRBD2. With 0 bases clipped from V and 4 bases from J, the junction kept 3 bases outside the gene matches. The CDR3 sequence is 15 residues long. Germline loops: CDR1 MNHEY, CDR2 SVGEGT. The CDR3 nucleotides are TGTGCCAGCAGTTACTCTAGCGGGAGGCAATACGAGCAGTACTTC. This codes for CASSYSSGRQYEQYF.

The rearrangement joins TRBV19 to TRBJ2-2, with D possibly being TRBD1 (6 bases). Trimming took off 4 bases at V and 8 bases at J, with 11 bases between the two ends. This CDR3 spans 13 amino acids. Germline V gene data show CDR1 as LNHDA and CDR2 as SQIVND (reference sequence). The CDR3 DNA sequence: TGTGCCAGTAGTAATACAGGGTTTGGGGAGCTGTTTTTT. This translates into CASSNTGFGELFF.

This clonotype was seen repeatedly, ten times or more. The V call is TRBV2, the J call TRBJ2-7; 7 bases line up with TRBD2. This CDR3 region has 15 residues. The germline V gene encodes CDR1 SNHLY and CDR2 FYNNEI. Germline trimming cut 6 bases from V and 3 bases from J; bases unmatched to any gene: 11. CDR3 amino acids: CASRIELAIYYEQYF. CDR3 DNA: TGTGCCAGCAGAATTGAACTAGCGATTTACTACGAGCAGTACTTC.

This clonotype was detected only a few times. The chain joins TRBV9 to TRBJ2-1, with a tentative D call TRBD1 (7 bases). Per the germline V gene, CDR1 is SGDLS and CDR2 is YYNGEE. The V and J ends lost 7 bases and 9 bases respectively, with 17 bases between them. CDR3 length: 13 residues. CDR3 sequence (DNA): TGTGCCAGCGCCCGGGACTCAGGGGGTGAGCAGTTCTTC. Amino acids: CASARDSGGEQFF. Full variable domain (outside the CDR3, taken from reference TRBV9 and TRBJ2-1): DSGVTQTPKHLITATGQRVTLRCSPRSGDLSVYWYQQSLDQGLQFLIQYYNGEERAKGNILERFSAQQFPDLHSELNLSSLELGDSALYFCASARDSGGEQFFGPGTRLTVL.

This clonotype has only a few counts. The gene calls are TRBV19 and TRBJ2-5; 9 nucleotides match TRBD2. In germline, CDR1 is LNHDA, CDR2 SQIVND (reference sequence). This CDR3 is built from 15 residues. The trim removed 6 bases at V and 5 bases at J, leaving 10 bases unmatched. CDR3 DNA sequence: TGTGCCAGTAGCGTGACTAGCGGAAGGGTGGAGACCCAGTACTTC. Translating it yields CASSVTSGRVETQYF.

This clonotype was recorded at least ten times. The V call is TRBV18, the J call TRBJ1-2; no firm D call. Trimming removed 0 bases at V and 8 bases at J, with 13 bases between. CDR1 KGHSH and CDR2 LQKENI come from the germline V gene. The CDR3 loop spans 14 amino acids. The CDR3, as DNA: TGTGCCAGCTCACCACCTTTGGTTAGGAGCGGCTACACCTTC. It encodes CASSPPLVRSGYTF. The variable domain in full, completed from reference TRBV18 and TRBJ1-2, reads NAGVMQNPRHLVRRRGQEARLRCSPMKGHSHVYWYRQLPEEGLKFMVYLQKENIIDESGMPKERFSAEFPKEGPSILRIQQVVRGDSAAYFCASSPPLVRSGYTFGSGTRLTVV.

Many counts were recorded for this clonotype. This chain uses TRBV6-2 or TRBV6-3 with TRBJ2-2; D is uncertain. The V gene lost 2 bases and the J gene lost 3 bases, with 10 bases spanning the gap. The CDR3 has 15 amino acids. The V gene's germline CDR1 is MNHEY and CDR2 SVGEGT. CDR3 in DNA: TGTGCCAGCAGTTACCTTGACCACGACACCGGGGAGCTGTTTTTT. It translates to CASSYLDHDTGELFF.